This is a list of T cell receptor beta chains from one sample in a study of a mutant IDH1 vaccine in newly diagnosed glioma. These receptors have no known antigen. The repertoire was sequenced with immunoSEQ multiplex PCR; TCRdb's copy has only in-frame clones and lacks some. The table shows 95,000 to 120,000 clones, with 85% to 90% occurring only once. The specimen comprised PBMCs, sampled from a glioma patient whose treatment included an IDH1 peptide vaccine. All receptors derive from a woman between 45 and 60 years old with glioma. CDR3s include the opening cysteine and the closing phenylalanine or tryptophan. Fields, in order: J gene, clone size, V gene, D gene, CDR3 protein, CDR3 DNA. D genes are given only for firm matches. Not every row has a clone size; where given, it reads once, few, many or a size class.

>TRBJ2-2|-|TRBV6-5|-
CASSYWTTNTGELFF
TGTGCCAGCAGTTACTGGACTACAAACACCGGGGAGCTGTTTTTT
>TRBJ1-5|-|TRBV6-5|-
CASSPYRDDQPQHF
TGTGCCAGCAGTCCTTACAGGGACGATCAGCCCCAGCATTTT
>TRBJ2-2|-|TRBV11-2|-
CASSFGRSGGHTGELFF
TGTGCCAGCAGCTTCGGTAGGTCAGGAGGACACACCGGGGAGCTGTTTTTT
>TRBJ1-1|once|TRBV5-1|TRBD1
CASSVDRGYTEAFF
TGCGCCAGCAGCGTCGACAGGGGATACACTGAAGCTTTCTTT
>TRBJ2-7|-|TRBV2|TRBD1
CASSWTGGSDEQYF
TGTGCCAGCAGTTGGACAGGGGGTTCTGACGAGCAGTACTTC
>TRBJ2-1|-|TRBV7-3|TRBD2
CASSGSGSHYNEQFF
TGTGCCAGCAGCGGTAGCGGGAGCCATTACAATGAGCAGTTCTTC
>TRBJ1-3|-|TRBV6-5|-
CASRKNSGNTIYF
TGTGCCAGCAGAAAGAACTCTGGAAACACCATATATTTT
>TRBJ1-2|-|TRBV6-5|-
CASSYSGAGSYGYTF
TGTGCCAGCAGTTACTCAGGGGCGGGGAGCTATGGCTACACCTTC
>TRBJ1-2|-|TRBV5-1|TRBD1
CASSNRTGALNYGYTF
TGCGCCAGCAGCAATCGGACAGGGGCCCTTAACTATGGCTACACCTTC
>TRBJ1-1|-|TRBV11-2|-
CASSLLQTFEAFF
TGTGCCAGCAGCTTACTCCAGACCTTTGAAGCTTTCTTT
>TRBJ2-3|-|TRBV5-1|TRBD2
CASTDRTSGSTDTQYF
TGCGCCAGCACGGATAGGACTAGCGGGAGCACAGATACGCAGTATTTT
>TRBJ2-6|-|TRBV10-3|-
CAIRPGEATPGANVLTF
TGTGCCATCAGGCCGGGGGAGGCCACCCCCGGGGCCAACGTCCTGACTTTC
>TRBJ1-2|once|TRBV5-1|-
CASSLAVGNYGYTF
TGCGCCAGCAGCTTGGCCGTCGGGAACTATGGCTACACCTTC
>TRBJ1-1|-|TRBV7-6|TRBD1
CASSPDRVLTEAFF
TGTGCCAGCAGCCCCGACAGGGTTCTTACTGAAGCTTTCTTT
>TRBJ1-1|-|TRBV18|TRBD1
CASSPDRVDTEAFF
TGTGCCAGCTCACCGGACAGGGTGGACACTGAAGCTTTCTTT
>TRBJ2-2|-|TRBV10-3|-
CAIRGEPSTGELFF
TGTGCCATCAGGGGGGAACCGAGCACCGGGGAGCTGTTTTTT
>TRBJ1-1|-|TRBV27|-
CASSWTQTPNTEAFF
TGTGCCAGCAGTTGGACACAAACCCCCAACACTGAAGCTTTCTTT
>TRBJ1-3|-|TRBV2|-
CASRQDGGADGNTIYF
TGTGCCAGCAGGCAGGATGGGGGCGCGGATGGAAACACCATATATTTT
>TRBJ2-1|-|TRBV5-1|TRBD1
CASSTGQGNEQFF
TGCGCCAGCAGCACCGGACAGGGGAATGAGCAGTTCTTC
>TRBJ2-7|-|TRBV6-6|-
CASSYSSREQYF
TGTGCCAGCAGTTACTCCTCCCGCGAGCAGTACTTC
>TRBJ1-3|-|TRBV28|-
CASRLGNTIYF
TGTGCCAGCAGACTTGGAAACACCATATATTTT
>TRBJ1-2|-|TRBV9|TRBD1
CASSVGTGGSGGYTF
TGTGCCAGCAGCGTAGGGACAGGGGGCTCGGGCGGCTACACCTTC
>TRBJ2-1|-|TRBV7-9|-
CASSLTTIQFF
TGTGCCAGCAGCTTAACAACCATTCAGTTCTTC
>TRBJ2-1|-|TRBV11-2|-
CASSSARYNEQFF
TGTGCCAGCAGCTCGGCCCGCTACAATGAGCAGTTCTTC
>TRBJ2-5|-|TRBV5-1|-
CASSSGDQETQYF
TGCGCCAGCAGCTCTGGGGATCAAGAGACCCAGTACTTC
>TRBJ1-1|once|TRBV9|TRBD1
CASSPRTGGWGTEAFF
TGTGCCAGCAGCCCGCGGACAGGGGGATGGGGCACTGAAGCTTTCTTT
>TRBJ2-7|-|TRBV7-9|TRBD2
CASSLVRPSGSGEQYF
TGTGCCAGCAGCTTAGTTCGGCCTAGCGGGAGTGGCGAGCAGTACTTC
>TRBJ2-7|-|TRBV7-9|TRBD1
CASSHGQGSSYEQYF
TGTGCCAGCAGCCACGGACAGGGGTCCTCCTACGAGCAGTACTTC
>TRBJ2-7|-|TRBV7-9|-
CASKGSSLSFDEQYF
TGTGCCAGCAAAGGGTCAAGTCTATCTTTCGACGAGCAGTACTTC
>TRBJ2-3|-|TRBV5-1|-
CASSLYFADTQYF
TGCGCCAGCAGCTTGTACTTTGCAGATACGCAGTATTTT
>TRBJ2-7|-|TRBV5-1|TRBD1
CASSLRGQETHEQYF
TGCGCCAGCAGCTTGAGGGGACAGGAAACCCACGAGCAGTACTTC
>TRBJ2-5|-|TRBV19|-
CASSIVGGGETQYF
TGTGCCAGTAGTATCGTGGGAGGGGGGGAGACCCAGTACTTC
>TRBJ2-3|-|TRBV11-2|TRBD2
CASSSLAGGGTDTQYF
TGTGCCAGCAGCTCGTTAGCGGGAGGGGGTACAGATACGCAGTATTTT
>TRBJ2-2|-|TRBV6-6|-
CASSYSTDGELFF
TGTGCCAGCAGTTACTCCACAGACGGGGAGCTGTTTTTT
>TRBJ1-5|-|TRBV5-8|-
CASSPGSLDLGNQPQHF
TGTGCCAGCAGCCCAGGGTCGCTAGATCTGGGCAATCAGCCCCAGCATTTT
>TRBJ1-3|-|TRBV30|TRBD1
CAWADREQAWSGNTIYF
TGTGCCTGGGCGGACAGGGAACAAGCTTGGTCTGGAAACACCATATATTTT
>TRBJ1-4|-|TRBV15|-
CATSEGVRENEKLFF
TGTGCCACCAGCGAGGGGGTCAGGGAGAATGAAAAACTGTTTTTT
>TRBJ2-2|once|TRBV9|TRBD2
CASSVGTSTNTGELFF
TGTGCCAGCAGCGTGGGGACTAGCACGAACACCGGGGAGCTGTTTTTT
>TRBJ1-4|-|TRBV21-1|-
CASREVVGNTTNEKLFF
TGTGCCTCCCGGGAGGTAGTGGGAAATACAACTAATGAAAAACTGTTTTTT
>TRBJ2-6|-|TRBV4-1|TRBD1
CASSQDGTGGAGANVLTF
TGCGCCAGCAGCCAAGACGGGACAGGGGGCGCTGGGGCCAACGTCCTGACTTTC
>TRBJ2-5|-|TRBV7-9|-
CASSLIGREETQYF
TGTGCCAGCAGCTTAATTGGGCGGGAAGAGACCCAGTACTTC
>TRBJ2-3|-|TRBV19|TRBD2
CASSINAAGEVTQYF
TGTGCCAGTAGTATCAACGCGGCGGGAGAGGTTACGCAGTATTTT
>TRBJ1-2|-|TRBV5-6|-
CASAVDDPWALGRQGYTF
TGTGCCAGCGCAGTTGATGATCCTTGGGCCCTCGGAAGACAAGGCTACACCTTC
>TRBJ2-7|-|TRBV27|-
CASSSGTWYEQYF
TGTGCCAGCAGCTCCGGGACATGGTACGAGCAGTACTTC
>TRBJ2-3|once|TRBV7-9|TRBD2
CASSYRTSGRTDTQYF
TGTGCCAGCAGCTACAGGACTAGCGGACGCACAGATACGCAGTATTTT
>TRBJ2-5|-|TRBV28|-
CASSLTHQETQYF
TGTGCCAGCAGTTTGACCCATCAAGAGACCCAGTACTTC
>TRBJ2-7|-|TRBV28|-
CASSLLVGYSYEQYF
TGTGCCAGCAGTTTATTGGTAGGGTACTCCTACGAGCAGTACTTC
>TRBJ2-7|-|TRBV4-1|-
CASSQAGSYEQYF
TGCGCCAGCAGCCAAGCGGGCTCCTACGAGCAGTACTTC
>TRBJ2-1|-|TRBV7-9|TRBD1
CASSPRDSYNEQFF
TGTGCCAGCAGCCCACGGGACAGCTACAATGAGCAGTTCTTC
>TRBJ2-1|-|TRBV9|TRBD2
CASSVGLATYNEQFF
TGTGCCAGCAGCGTAGGACTAGCGACCTACAATGAGCAGTTCTTC
>TRBJ1-1|-|TRBV4-1|-
CASSPSRVNTEAFF
TGTGCCAGCAGCCCCTCCAGAGTAAACACTGAAGCTTTCTTT
>TRBJ2-1|-|TRBV5-1|TRBD1
CASTLGDRYNEQFF
TGCGCCAGCACCCTAGGGGACAGGTACAATGAGCAGTTCTTC
>TRBJ2-3|-|TRBV30|-
CAWSYTDTQYF
TGTGCCTGGAGTTACACAGATACGCAGTATTTT
>TRBJ2-7|-|TRBV7-6|-
CASSLGAGGSYEQYF
TGTGCCAGCAGCTTAGGGGCAGGGGGGTCCTACGAGCAGTACTTC
>TRBJ1-3|-|TRBV5-1|-
CASSLANLGNTIYF
TGCGCCAGCAGCTTGGCCAACCTTGGAAACACCATATATTTT